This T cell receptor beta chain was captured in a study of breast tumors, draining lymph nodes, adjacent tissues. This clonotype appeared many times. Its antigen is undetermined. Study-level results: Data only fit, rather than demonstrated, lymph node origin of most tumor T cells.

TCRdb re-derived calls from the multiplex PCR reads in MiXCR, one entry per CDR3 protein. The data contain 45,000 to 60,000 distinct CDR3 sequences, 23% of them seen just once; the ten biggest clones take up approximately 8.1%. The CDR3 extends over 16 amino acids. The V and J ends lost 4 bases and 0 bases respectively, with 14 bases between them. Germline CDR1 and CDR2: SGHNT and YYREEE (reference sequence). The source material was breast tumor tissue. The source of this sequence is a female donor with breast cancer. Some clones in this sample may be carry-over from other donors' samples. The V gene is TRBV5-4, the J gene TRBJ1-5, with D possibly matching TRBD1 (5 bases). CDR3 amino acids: CASSITGVNSNQPQHF. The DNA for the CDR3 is TGTGCCAGCAGCATAACAGGAGTCAATAGCAATCAGCCCCAGCATTTT.